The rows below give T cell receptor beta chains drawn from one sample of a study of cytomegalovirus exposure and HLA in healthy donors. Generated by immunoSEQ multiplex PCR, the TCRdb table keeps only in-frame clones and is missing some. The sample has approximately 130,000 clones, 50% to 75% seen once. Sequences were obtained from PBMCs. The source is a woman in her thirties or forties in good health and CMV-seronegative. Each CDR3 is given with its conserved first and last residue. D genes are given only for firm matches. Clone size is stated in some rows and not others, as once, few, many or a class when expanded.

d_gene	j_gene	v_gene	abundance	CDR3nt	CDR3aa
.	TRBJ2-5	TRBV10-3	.	TGTGCCATCAGTGAGTCGGGGGGACCTCAAGAGACCCAGTACTTC	CAISESGGPQETQYF
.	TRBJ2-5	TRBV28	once	TGTGCCTCAGGGCTTCAAGAGACCCAGTACTTC	CASGLQETQYF
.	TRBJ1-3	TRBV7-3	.	TGTGCCAGCAGCTTAACCGGGTCCCTAAGCTCTGGAAACACCATATATTTT	CASSLTGSLSSGNTIYF
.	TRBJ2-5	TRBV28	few	TGTGCCAGCAGCCCGGGGCGGGGTGCGGAGACCCAGTACTTC	CASSPGRGAETQYF
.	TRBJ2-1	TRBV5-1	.	TGCGCCAGCAGCTTGCGGAGCTCCTACAATGAGCAGTTCTTC	CASSLRSSYNEQFF
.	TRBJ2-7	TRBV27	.	TGTGCCAGCAGTTCCCAGAGGCAGGCCGGCAGACTGATGGGGAGTGAGCAGTACTTC	CASSSQRQAGRLMGSEQYF
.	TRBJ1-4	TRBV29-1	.	TGCAGCGTTCAGATACAGACGAATGAAAAACTGTTTTTT	CSVQIQTNEKLFF
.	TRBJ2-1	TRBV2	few	TGTGCCAGCAGTGCCAGCGGCATGGGGAATGAGCAGTTCTTC	CASSASGMGNEQFF
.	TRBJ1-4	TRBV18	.	TGTGCCAGCTCACCCGCGGACAGAATGGGCGAAAAACTGTTTTTT	CASSPADRMGEKLFF
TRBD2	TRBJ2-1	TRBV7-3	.	TGTGCCAGCAGTCGTAGCGGGGGGCGATACAATGAGCAGTTCTTC	CASSRSGGRYNEQFF
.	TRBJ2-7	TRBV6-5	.	TGTGCCAGCACCAAATCCAGGGGCTCCTACGAGCAGTACTTC	CASTKSRGSYEQYF
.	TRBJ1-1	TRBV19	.	TGTGCCAGTAGTACAGGGAACACTGAAGCTTTCTTT	CASSTGNTEAFF
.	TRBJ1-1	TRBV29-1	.	TGCAGCGTTGAGGGGGGGAGGGGGAACACTGAAGCTTTCTTT	CSVEGGRGNTEAFF
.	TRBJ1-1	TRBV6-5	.	TGTGCCAGCAGTTACGGCAGGAACACTGAAGCTTTCTTT	CASSYGRNTEAFF
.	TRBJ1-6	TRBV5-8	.	TGTGCCAGCAGCTTAAGGACAGCTTATAATTCACCCCTCCACTTT	CASSLRTAYNSPLHF
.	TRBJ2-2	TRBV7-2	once	TGTGCCAGCAGCTCCCGGGGGTTCAACACCGGGGAGCTGTTTTTT	CASSSRGFNTGELFF
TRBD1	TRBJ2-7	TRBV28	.	TGTGCCAGCAGTTTATCGCCGGGACAGGGGGCCTACGAGCAGTACTTC	CASSLSPGQGAYEQYF
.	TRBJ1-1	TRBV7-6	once	TGTGCCAGCAGCTTAGGACAGAACACTGAAGCTTTCTTT	CASSLGQNTEAFF
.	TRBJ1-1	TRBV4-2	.	TGTGCCAGCAGCCACGCAGACGGGACTGAAGCTTTCTTT	CASSHADGTEAFF
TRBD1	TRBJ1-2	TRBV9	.	TGTGCCAGCAGCGTAGACGGGACAGCAAGCTATGGCTACACCTTC	CASSVDGTASYGYTF
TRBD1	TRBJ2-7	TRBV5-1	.	TGCGCCAGCAGCTTGGAGGGAGGGACAGGGGTCTACGAGCAGTACTTC	CASSLEGGTGVYEQYF
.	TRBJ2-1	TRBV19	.	TGTGCCAGTAGTATAGGGGGGGAGCCCAAGCAGTTCTTC	CASSIGGEPKQFF
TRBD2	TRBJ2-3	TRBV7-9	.	TGTGCCAGCAGCTTAGTTAACCTAGCGGGGAGGGATACGCAGTATTTT	CASSLVNLAGRDTQYF
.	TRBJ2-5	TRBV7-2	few	TGTGCCAGCAGCTCAGACAGGTACCAAGAGACCCAGTACTTC	CASSSDRYQETQYF
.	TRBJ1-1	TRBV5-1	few	TGCGCCAGCAGTGAGGGAACGAACACTGAAGCTTTCTTT	CASSEGTNTEAFF
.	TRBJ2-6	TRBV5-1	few	TGCGCCAGCAGCTACACAGTCTCTGGGGCCAACGTCCTGACTTTC	CASSYTVSGANVLTF
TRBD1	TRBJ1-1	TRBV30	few	TGTGCCTGGAGAGGACAGGGGAACACTGAAGCTTTCTTT	CAWRGQGNTEAFF
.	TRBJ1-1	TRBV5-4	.	TGTGCCAGCAGTTTAACAAATATCGAAGCTTTCTTT	CASSLTNIEAFF
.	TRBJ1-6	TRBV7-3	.	TGTGCCAGCAGCTTATACCCAGGGCATAGCTCACCCCTCCACTTT	CASSLYPGHSSPLHF
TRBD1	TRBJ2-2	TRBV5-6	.	TGTGCCAGCAGCTGGGGGACAGGAGACACCGGGGAGCTGTTTTTT	CASSWGTGDTGELFF
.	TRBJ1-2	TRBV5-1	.	TGCGCCAGCAGCCTCACTAGCAAGCCCTATGGCTACACCTTC	CASSLTSKPYGYTF
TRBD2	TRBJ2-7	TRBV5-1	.	TGCGCCAGCAGCCCAACGGGACTAGCGGGCGAAGAGCAGTACTTC	CASSPTGLAGEEQYF
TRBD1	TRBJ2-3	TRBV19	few	TGTGCCAGTAGCCCAGACAGGGCCCCGGATACGCAGTATTTT	CASSPDRAPDTQYF
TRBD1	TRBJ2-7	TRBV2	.	TGTGCCAGCAGTGAAGCCAGGGGGATCGACGAGCAGTACTTC	CASSEARGIDEQYF
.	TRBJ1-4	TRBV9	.	TGTGCCAGCAACAGGGACGTCGGGGAAAAACTGTTTTTT	CASNRDVGEKLFF
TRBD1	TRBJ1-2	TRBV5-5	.	TGTGCCAGCAGCTCTTCGGGACAGCGAAATGGCTACACCTTC	CASSSSGQRNGYTF
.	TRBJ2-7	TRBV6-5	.	TGTGCCAGCAGTTACGCCAAACAGGGTTGGGAGCAGTACTTC	CASSYAKQGWEQYF
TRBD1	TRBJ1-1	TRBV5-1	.	TGCGCCAGCAGCAAAGGACAGGGCTGGACCACTGAAGCTTTCTTT	CASSKGQGWTTEAFF
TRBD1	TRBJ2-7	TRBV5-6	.	TGTGCCAGCAGCCCCGGGACAGGCCATGCCTACGAGCAGTACTTC	CASSPGTGHAYEQYF
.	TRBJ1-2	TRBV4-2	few	TGTGCCAGCAGTCCCAGACAGGACTCCCGTGGCTACACCTTC	CASSPRQDSRGYTF
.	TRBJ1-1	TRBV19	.	TGTGCCAGTAGTCCCCCCCCACGTCTGGCGAACACTGAAGCTTTCTTT	CASSPPPRLANTEAFF
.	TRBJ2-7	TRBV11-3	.	TGTGCCAGCAGCCCCGACAGGCGATCTTTTTACGAGCAGTACTTC	CASSPDRRSFYEQYF
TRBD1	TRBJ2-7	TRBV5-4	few	TGTGCCAGCAGCTTGGAAATACAGGGGTTCCACGAGCAGTACTTC	CASSLEIQGFHEQYF
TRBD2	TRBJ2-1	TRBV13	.	TGTGCCAGCACCATAGCGGGGGGCCCCTACAATGAGCAGTTCTTC	CASTIAGGPYNEQFF
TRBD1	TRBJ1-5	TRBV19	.	TGTGCCAGTAGTATAGGAAGACAGGGGGCCCAATATAGCAATCAGCCCCAGCATTTT	CASSIGRQGAQYSNQPQHF
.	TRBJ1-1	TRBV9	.	TGTGCCAGCAGCCTTCTGGACACTATGAACACTGAAGCTTTCTTT	CASSLLDTMNTEAFF
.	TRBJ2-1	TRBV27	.	TGTGCCAGCAGTTTATCAGGGGAATCCACAATCAATGAGCAGTTCTTC	CASSLSGESTINEQFF
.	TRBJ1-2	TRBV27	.	TGTGCCAGCAGTTTAGAGTATCAGGGATTTTATGGCTACACCTTC	CASSLEYQGFYGYTF
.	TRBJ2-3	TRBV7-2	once	TGTGCCAGCACCGAACTAGCCGGGCGGGGTAGTACGCAGTATTTT	CASTELAGRGSTQYF
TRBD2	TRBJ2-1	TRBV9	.	TGTGCCAGCGGGGGGGGGACTTTATACAATGAGCAGTTCTTC	CASGGGTLYNEQFF
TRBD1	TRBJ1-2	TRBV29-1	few	TGCAGCGTTGGAGGGGACAGGGCTCATGGCTACACCTTC	CSVGGDRAHGYTF
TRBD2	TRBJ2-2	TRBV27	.	TGTGCCAGCAGTTTAGAGGGGAGGGGCACCGGGGAGCTGTTTTTT	CASSLEGRGTGELFF
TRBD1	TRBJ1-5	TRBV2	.	TGTGCCAGCCTCCACGACAGGGGCCCCCACCAGCCCCAGCATTTT	CASLHDRGPHQPQHF